The table lists the clone carrying this TCR beta chain with many counts. TCRdb recomputed calls from the 5' RACE reads with MiXCR, one row per CDR3 protein. The sample contains tens of thousands of distinct CDR3 sequences, less than 4% of which appear only once. This specimen comes from a study of CD8 T cells in ankylosing spondylitis. The trim removed 0 bases at V and 0 bases at J, leaving 4 bases unmatched. The CDR3 is 17 residues long. Germline V gives CDR1 SGDLS, CDR2 YYNGEE. The TCR comes from a male donor with ankylosing spondylitis or in good health (not recorded which). The rearrangement uses TRBV9 and TRBJ2-2, with TRBD1 matching 8 bases. Sequenced material: blood, either unsorted or a sorted T cell fraction (not recorded which). The CDR3 reads CASSVAPDRANTGELFF. CDR3 coding DNA: TGTGCCAGCAGCGTAGCCCCGGACAGGGCGAACACCGGGGAGCTGTTTTTT.